This paragraph covers one T cell receptor (beta chain) sequence. Its antigen is unknown. Each of TCRalpha and TCRbeta cDNA went through two nested PCRs, lasting about 16 and 10 cycles. TCRdb reanalyzed the 5' RACE reads, giving one entry per CDR3 protein sequence and no DNA. The listing contains roughly 170,000 distinct CDR3 sequences. These data belong to a study of monozygotic twins with inflammatory bowel disease. Study outcomes and limitations: Clonotype sharing was lower in IBD patients than healthy twins, most markedly with disease activity.

Germline CDR1 reads LGHDT; CDR2 reads YNNKEL (reference sequence). The CDR3 loop spans 14 amino acids. This clonotype was sampled from a human donor with ulcerative colitis or Crohn's disease, or a healthy co-twin of an affected twin (not recorded which). The specimen sequenced was blood. The chain couples TRBV3-1 to TRBJ2-1. The CDR3 sequence: CASSRVNSYNEQFF.